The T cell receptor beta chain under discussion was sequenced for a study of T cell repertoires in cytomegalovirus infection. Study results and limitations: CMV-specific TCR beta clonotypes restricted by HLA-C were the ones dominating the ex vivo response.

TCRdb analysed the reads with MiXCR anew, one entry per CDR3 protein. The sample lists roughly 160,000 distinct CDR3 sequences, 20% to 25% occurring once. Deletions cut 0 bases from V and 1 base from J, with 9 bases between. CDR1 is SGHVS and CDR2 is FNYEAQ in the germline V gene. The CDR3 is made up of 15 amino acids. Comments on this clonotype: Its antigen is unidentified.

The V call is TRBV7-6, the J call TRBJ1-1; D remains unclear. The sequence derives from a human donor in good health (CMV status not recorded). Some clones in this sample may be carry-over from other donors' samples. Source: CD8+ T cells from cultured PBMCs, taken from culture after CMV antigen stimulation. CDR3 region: CASSLAQVGNTEAFF. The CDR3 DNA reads TGTGCCAGCAGCTTAGCGCAAGTAGGGAACACTGAAGCTTTCTTT.